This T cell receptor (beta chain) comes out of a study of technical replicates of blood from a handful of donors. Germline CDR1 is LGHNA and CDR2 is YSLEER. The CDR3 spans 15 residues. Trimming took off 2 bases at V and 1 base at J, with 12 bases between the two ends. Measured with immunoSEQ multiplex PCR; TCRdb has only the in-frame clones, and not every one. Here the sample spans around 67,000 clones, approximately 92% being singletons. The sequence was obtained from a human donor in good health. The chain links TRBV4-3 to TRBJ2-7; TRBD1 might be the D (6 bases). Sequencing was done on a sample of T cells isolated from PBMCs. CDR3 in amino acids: CASSQSEGHSYEQYF. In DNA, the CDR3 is TGCGCCAGCAGCCAATCCGAGGGACATTCCTACGAGCAGTACTTC.